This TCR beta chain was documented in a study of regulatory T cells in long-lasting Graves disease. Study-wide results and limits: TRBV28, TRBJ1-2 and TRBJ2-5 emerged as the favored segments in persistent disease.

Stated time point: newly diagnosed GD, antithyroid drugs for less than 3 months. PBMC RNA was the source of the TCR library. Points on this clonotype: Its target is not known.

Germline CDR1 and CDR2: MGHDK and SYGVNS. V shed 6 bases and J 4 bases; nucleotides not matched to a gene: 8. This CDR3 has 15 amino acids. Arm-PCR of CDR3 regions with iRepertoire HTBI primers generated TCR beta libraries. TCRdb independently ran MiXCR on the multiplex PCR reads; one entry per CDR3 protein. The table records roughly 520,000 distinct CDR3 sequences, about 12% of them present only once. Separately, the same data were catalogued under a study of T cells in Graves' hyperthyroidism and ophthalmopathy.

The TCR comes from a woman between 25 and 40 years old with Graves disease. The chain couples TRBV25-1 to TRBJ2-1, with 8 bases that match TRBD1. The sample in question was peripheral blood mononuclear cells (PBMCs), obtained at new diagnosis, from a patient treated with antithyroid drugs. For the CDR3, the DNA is TGTGCCAGCAGCGTTTCCGGGACAGGATACAATGAGCAGTTCTTC. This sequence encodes CASSVSGTGYNEQFF.